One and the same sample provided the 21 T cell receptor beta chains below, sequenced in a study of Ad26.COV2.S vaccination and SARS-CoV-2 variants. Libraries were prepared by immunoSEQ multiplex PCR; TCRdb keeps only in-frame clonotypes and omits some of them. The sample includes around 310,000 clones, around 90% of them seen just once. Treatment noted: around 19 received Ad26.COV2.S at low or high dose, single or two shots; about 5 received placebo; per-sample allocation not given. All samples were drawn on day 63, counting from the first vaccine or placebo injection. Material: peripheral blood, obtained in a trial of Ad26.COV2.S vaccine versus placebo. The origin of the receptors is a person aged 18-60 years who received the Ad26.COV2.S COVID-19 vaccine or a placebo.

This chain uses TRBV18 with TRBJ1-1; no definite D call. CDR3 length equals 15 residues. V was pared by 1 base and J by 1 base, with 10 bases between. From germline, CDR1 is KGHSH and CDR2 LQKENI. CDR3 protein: CASSPLAGGNTEAFF. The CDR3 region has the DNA TGTGCCAGCTCACCACTTGCCGGAGGGAACACTGAAGCTTTCTTT. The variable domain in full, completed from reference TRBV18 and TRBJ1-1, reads NAGVMQNPRHLVRRRGQEARLRCSPMKGHSHVYWYRQLPEEGLKFMVYLQKENIIDESGMPKERFSAEFPKEGPSILRIQQVVRGDSAAYFCASSPLAGGNTEAFFGQGTRLTVV.

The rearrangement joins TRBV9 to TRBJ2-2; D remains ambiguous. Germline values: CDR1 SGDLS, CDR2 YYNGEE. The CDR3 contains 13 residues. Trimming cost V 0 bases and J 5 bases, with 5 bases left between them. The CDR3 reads CASSVVETGELFF. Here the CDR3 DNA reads TGTGCCAGCAGCGTAGTGGAAACCGGGGAGCTGTTTTTT.

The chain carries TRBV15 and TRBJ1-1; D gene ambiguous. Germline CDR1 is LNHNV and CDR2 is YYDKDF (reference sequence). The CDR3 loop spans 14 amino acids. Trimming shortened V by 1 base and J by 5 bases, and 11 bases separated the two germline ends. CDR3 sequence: CATSRGASGTEAFF. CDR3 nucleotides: TGTGCCACCAGCAGAGGGGCTTCGGGAACTGAAGCTTTCTTT.

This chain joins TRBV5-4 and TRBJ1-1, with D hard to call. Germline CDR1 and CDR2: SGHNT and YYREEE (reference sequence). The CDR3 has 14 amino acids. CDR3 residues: CAVRSKEMNTEAFF. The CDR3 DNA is TGTGCGGTAAGGTCGAAAGAAATGAACACTGAAGCTTTCTTT.

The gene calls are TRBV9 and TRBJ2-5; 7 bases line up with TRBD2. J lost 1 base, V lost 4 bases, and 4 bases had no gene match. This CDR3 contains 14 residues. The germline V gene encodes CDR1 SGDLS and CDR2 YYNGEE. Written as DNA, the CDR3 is TGTGCCAGCAGCCTCGGGGGGAGCCAAGAGACCCAGTACTTC. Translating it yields CASSLGGSQETQYF.

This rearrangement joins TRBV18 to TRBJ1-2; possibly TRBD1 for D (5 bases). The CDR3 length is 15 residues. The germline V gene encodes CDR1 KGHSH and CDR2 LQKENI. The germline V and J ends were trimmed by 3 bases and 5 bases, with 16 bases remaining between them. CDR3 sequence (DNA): TGTGCCAGCTCACCTTGGTTGACAGAACCTTATGGCTACACCTTC. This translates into CASSPWLTEPYGYTF.

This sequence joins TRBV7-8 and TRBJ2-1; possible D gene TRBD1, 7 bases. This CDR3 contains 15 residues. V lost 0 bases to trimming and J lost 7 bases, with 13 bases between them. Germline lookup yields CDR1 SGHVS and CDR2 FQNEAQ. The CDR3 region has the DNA TGTGCCAGCAGCTTAGCAGGGGGCGCGGGGAATGAGCAGTTCTTC. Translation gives CASSLAGGAGNEQFF.

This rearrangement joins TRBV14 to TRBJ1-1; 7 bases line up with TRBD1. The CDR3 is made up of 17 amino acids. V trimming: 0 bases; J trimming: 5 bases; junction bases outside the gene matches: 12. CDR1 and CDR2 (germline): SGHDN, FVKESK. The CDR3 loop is CASSQDGDRLSATEAFF. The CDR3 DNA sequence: TGTGCCAGCAGCCAAGACGGGGACAGATTAAGCGCTACTGAAGCTTTCTTT.

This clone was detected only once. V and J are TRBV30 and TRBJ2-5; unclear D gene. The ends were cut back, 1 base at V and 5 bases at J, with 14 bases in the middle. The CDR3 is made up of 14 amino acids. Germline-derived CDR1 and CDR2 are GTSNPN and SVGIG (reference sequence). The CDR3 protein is CAWSDYLVLETQYF. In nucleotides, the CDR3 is TGTGCCTGGAGTGACTATCTAGTCCTGGAGACCCAGTACTTC.

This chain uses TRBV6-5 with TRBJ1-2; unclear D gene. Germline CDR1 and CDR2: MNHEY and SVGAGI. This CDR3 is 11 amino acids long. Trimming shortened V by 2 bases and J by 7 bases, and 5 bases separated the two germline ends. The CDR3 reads CASSYPPGYTF. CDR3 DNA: TGTGCCAGCAGTTACCCCCCTGGCTACACCTTC.

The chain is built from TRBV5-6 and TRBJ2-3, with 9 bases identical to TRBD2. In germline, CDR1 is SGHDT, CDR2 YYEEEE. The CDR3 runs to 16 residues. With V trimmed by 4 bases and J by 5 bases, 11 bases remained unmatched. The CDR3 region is CASSMIPTSGVDTQYF. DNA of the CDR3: TGTGCCAGCAGCATGATCCCGACTAGCGGTGTAGATACGCAGTATTTT.

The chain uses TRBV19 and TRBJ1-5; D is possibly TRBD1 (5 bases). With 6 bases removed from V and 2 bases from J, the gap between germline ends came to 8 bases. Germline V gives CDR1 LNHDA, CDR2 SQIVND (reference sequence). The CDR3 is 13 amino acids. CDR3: CASRSRGNQPQHF. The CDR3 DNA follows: TGTGCCAGTAGGAGCAGGGGCAATCAGCCCCAGCATTTT.

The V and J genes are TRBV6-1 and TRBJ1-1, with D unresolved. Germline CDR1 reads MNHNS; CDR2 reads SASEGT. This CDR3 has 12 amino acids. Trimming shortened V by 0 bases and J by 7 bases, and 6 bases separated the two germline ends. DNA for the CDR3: TGTGCCAGCAGTGAAGCCCTCCATGAAGCTTTCTTT. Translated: CASSEALHEAFF.

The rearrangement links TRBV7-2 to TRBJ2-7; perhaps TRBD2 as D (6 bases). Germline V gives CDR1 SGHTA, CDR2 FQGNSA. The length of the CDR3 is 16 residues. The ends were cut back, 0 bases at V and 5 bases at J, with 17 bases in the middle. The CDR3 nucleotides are TGTGCCAGCAGCTTAGCGGTAGCGGTTCGTCCTGACGAGCAGTACTTC. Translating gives CASSLAVAVRPDEQYF.

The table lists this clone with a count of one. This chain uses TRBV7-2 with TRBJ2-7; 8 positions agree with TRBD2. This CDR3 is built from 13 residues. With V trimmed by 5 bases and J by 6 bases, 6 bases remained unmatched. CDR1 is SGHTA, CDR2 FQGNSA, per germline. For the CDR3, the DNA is TGTGCCAGCAGCACCGGGGGGGCCGGCGAGCAGTACTTC. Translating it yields CASSTGGAGEQYF.

The CDR3 loop reads CASSQDPDRGIVNTIYF. DNA of the CDR3: TGCGCCAGCAGCCAAGACCCGGACAGGGGAATAGTCAACACCATATATTTT. The chain is built from TRBV4-3 and TRBJ1-3; 9 bases line up with TRBD1. The CDR3 spans 17 residues. The V gene end was trimmed by 0 bases and the J gene end by 7 bases; junction bases not matched to a gene: 10. Germline CDR1 LGHNA, CDR2 YSLEER.

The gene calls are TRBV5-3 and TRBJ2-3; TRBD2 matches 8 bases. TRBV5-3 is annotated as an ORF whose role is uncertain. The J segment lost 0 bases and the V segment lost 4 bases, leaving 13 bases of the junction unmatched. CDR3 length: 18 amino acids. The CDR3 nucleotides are TGTGCCAGAAGCCCCGGGGCGGGTAGCGGGACTAGCACAGATACGCAGTATTTT. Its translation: CARSPGAGSGTSTDTQYF.

The chain's CDR3 is CASSLLWDPLGYGYTF. The CDR3 DNA is TGTGCCAGCAGCTTATTATGGGACCCGCTCGGCTATGGCTACACCTTC. This chain uses TRBV11-3 with TRBJ1-2; a weak D match, TRBD1 (5 bases). The V and J ends lost 2 bases and 4 bases respectively, with 17 bases between them. Germline V CDR1 and CDR2: SGHNT, YENEEA. The CDR3 is 16 residues long.

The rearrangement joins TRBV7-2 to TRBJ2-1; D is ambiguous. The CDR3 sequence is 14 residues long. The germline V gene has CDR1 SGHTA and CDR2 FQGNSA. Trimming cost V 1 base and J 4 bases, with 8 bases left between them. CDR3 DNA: TGTGCCAGCAGCTTAGTGGGAACGTACAATGAGCAGTTCTTC. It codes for CASSLVGTYNEQFF.

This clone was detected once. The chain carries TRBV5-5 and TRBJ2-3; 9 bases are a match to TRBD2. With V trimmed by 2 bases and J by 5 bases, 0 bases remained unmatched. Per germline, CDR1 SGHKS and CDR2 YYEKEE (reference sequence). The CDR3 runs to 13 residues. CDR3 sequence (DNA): TGTGCCAGCAGCTTACTAGCGGGAGATACGCAGTATTTT. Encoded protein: CASSLLAGDTQYF.

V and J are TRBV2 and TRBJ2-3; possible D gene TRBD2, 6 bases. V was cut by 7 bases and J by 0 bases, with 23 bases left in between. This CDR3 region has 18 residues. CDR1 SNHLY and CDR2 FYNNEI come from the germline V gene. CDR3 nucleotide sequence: TGTGCCAGCACCTCCATAGCGGCCAGCCAGGCTAGCACAGATACGCAGTATTTT. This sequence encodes CASTSIAASQASTDTQYF.